In its sample, the clone carrying this T cell receptor (beta chain) was seen once. Other DNA sequences within the sample encode an identical CDR3. The CDR3 length is 14 residues. Germline loops: CDR1 SGHRS, CDR2 YFSETQ. Trimming cost V 0 bases and J 2 bases, with 6 bases left between them. The method was immunoSEQ multiplex PCR; TCRdb's version includes in-frame clones alone and lacks a portion of them. Here the sample spans 200,000 to 250,000 clones, about 90% being singletons. These data originate in a study of blood T cell repertoires in COVID-19. Material: peripheral blood. This chain joins TRBV5-1 and TRBJ1-3; D not resolved. The TCR was taken from a man between 25 and 39 years old with acute or convalescent COVID-19. The DNA for the CDR3 is TGCGCCAGCAGCTTGGTGGGAGCTGGAAACACCATATATTTT. Protein sequence: CASSLVGAGNTIYF.